A selection of T cell receptor beta chains follows, all from one sample in a study of T cells in Graves' hyperthyroidism and ophthalmopathy. Each CDR3 protein gets one entry after TCRdb re-called the multiplex PCR reads with MiXCR. This table holds more than 650,000 distinct CDR3 sequences, 14% found once. The sequenced sample was blood. These receptors were obtained from a young woman with Graves' hyperthyroidism. Each CDR3 is given with its conserved first and last residue. D genes are given only for firm matches. Only part of the rows carry a size: once, few, many, or a class if the clone is expanded.

clone_size	d_call	v_call	j_call	cdr3_nt	cdr3_aa
many	TRBD2	TRBV2	TRBJ2-1	TGTGCCAGCAGAGAGACTAGCGGAAATTACAATGAGCAGTTCTTC	CASRETSGNYNEQFF
many	-	TRBV7-9	TRBJ2-1	TGTGCCAGCAGCACAGGGACCTACAATGAGCAGTTCTTC	CASSTGTYNEQFF
-	TRBD2	TRBV5-8	TRBJ2-1	TGTGCCAGCAGCTTGGTTCCTCTAGCGGGCAGGACCTACAATGAGCAGTTCTTC	CASSLVPLAGRTYNEQFF
few	TRBD1	TRBV27	TRBJ1-1	TGTGCCAGCAGTTCGACAGGGGACAACACTGAAGCTTTCTTT	CASSSTGDNTEAFF
-	-	TRBV24-1	TRBJ2-1	TGTGCCACCAGTGATTCTGGCCCGGGACTCGGACACTCCTACAATGAGCAGTTCTTC	CATSDSGPGLGHSYNEQFF
many	TRBD1	TRBV12-3/TRBV12-4	TRBJ2-1	TGTGCCAGCAGCTATGACAGGGGGCTGGGCAATGAGCAGTTCTTC	CASSYDRGLGNEQFF
few	-	TRBV7-8	TRBJ2-1	TGTGCCAGCAGCTTGGACTGCAACGAGCAGTTCTTC	CASSLDCNEQFF
-	-	TRBV7-9	TRBJ2-5	TGTGCCAGCAGCAAATTAGGGAAGACCCAGTACTTC	CASSKLGKTQYF
-	TRBD1	TRBV5-1	TRBJ2-2	TGCGCCAGCAGCCCTCACGTTCGCGGAGGGACAGGGGAAAACACCGGGGAGCTGTTTTTT	CASSPHVRGGTGENTGELFF
-	-	TRBV5-1	TRBJ2-6	TGCGCCAGCAGGCCAACTAGCTCTGGGGCCAACGTCCTGACTTTC	CASRPTSSGANVLTF
-	-	TRBV6-1	TRBJ2-7	TGTGCCAGCAGACCCACAGGCCTTCCTTCCTACGAGCAGTACTTC	CASRPTGLPSYEQYF
few	-	TRBV3-1	TRBJ2-7	TGTGCCAGCAGCCACCTCAACAACGAGCAGTACTTC	CASSHLNNEQYF
-	TRBD2	TRBV27	TRBJ2-5	TGTGCCAGCAAGGTAGCGGGACAAGAGACCCAGTACTTC	CASKVAGQETQYF
many	-	TRBV12-3/TRBV12-4	TRBJ1-2	TGTGCCAGCAGTTTTTCCAGCAGGGAAGCCCCTGGCTACACCTTC	CASSFSSREAPGYTF